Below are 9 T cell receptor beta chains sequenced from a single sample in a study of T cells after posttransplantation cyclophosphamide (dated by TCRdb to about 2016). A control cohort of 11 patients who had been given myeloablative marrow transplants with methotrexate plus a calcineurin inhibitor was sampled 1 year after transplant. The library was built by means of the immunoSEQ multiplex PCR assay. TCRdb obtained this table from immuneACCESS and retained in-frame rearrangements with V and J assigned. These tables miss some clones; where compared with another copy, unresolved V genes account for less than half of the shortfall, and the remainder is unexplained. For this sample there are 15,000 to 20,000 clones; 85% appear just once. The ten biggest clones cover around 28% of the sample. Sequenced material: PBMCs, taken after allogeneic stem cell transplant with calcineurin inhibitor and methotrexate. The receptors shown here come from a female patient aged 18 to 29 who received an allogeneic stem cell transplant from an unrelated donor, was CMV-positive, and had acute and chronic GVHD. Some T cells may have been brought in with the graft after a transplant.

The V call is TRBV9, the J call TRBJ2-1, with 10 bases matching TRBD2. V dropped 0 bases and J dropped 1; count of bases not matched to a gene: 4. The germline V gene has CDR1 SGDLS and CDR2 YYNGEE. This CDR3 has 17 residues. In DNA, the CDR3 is TGTGCCAGCAGCGTAGAGGCTAGCGGGAGATCCTACAATGAGCAGTTCTTC. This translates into CASSVEASGRSYNEQFF.

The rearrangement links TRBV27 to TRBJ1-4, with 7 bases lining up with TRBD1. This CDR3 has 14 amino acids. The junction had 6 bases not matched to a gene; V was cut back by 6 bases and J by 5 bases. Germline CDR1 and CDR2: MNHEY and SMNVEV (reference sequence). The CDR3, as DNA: TGTGCCAGCAGCTCCCGGGACAGCAATGAAAAACTGTTTTTT. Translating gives CASSSRDSNEKLFF.

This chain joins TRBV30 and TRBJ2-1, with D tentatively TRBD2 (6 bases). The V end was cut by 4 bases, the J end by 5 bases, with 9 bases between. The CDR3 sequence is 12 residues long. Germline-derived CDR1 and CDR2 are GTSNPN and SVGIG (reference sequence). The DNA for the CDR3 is TGTGCCTGGAATCAGCGGGACAATGAGCAGTTCTTC. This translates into CAWNQRDNEQFF.

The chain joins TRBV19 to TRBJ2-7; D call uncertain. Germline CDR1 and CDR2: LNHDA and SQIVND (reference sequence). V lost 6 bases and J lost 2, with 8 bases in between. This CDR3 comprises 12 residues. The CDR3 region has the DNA TGTGCCAGTAGGAGTAGTGCCTACGAGCAGTACTTC. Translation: CASRSSAYEQYF.

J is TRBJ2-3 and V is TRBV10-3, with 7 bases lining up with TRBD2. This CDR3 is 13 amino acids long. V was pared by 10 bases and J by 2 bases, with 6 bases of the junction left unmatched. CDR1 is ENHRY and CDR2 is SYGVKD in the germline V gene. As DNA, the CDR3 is TGTGCCACCCATAGCGGGTCCACAGATACGCAGTATTTT. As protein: CATHSGSTDTQYF.

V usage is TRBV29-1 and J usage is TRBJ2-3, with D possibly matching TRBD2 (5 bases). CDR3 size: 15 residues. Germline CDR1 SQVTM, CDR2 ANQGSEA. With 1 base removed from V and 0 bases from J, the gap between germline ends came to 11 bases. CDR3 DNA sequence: TGCAGCGTTGAAGGCGGGTCGGCTAGCACAGATACGCAGTATTTT. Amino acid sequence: CSVEGGSASTDTQYF.

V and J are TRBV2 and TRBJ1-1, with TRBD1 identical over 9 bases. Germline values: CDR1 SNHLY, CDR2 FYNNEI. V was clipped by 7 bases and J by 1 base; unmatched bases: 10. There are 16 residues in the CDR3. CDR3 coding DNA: TGTGCCAGCAAAGAGGAACAGGGGGCGACGAACACTGAAGCTTTCTTT. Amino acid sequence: CASKEEQGATNTEAFF.

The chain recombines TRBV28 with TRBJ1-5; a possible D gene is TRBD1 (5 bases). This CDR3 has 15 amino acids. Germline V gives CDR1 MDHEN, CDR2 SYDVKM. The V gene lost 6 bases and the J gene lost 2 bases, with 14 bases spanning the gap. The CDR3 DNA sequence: TGTGCCAGCAGATGGGGGGGGGATCGCAATCAGCCCCAGCATTTT. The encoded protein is CASRWGGDRNQPQHF.

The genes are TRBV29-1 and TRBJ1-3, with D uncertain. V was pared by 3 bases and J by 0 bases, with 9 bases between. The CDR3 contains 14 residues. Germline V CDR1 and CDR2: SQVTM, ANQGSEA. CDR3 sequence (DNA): TGCAGCGTTGATGGAGGACGCTCTGGAAACACCATATATTTT. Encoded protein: CSVDGGRSGNTIYF. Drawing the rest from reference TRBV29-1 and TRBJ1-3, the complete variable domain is SAVISQKPSRDICQRGTSLTIQCQVDSQVTMMFWYRQQPGQSLTLIATANQGSEATYESGFVIDKFPISRPNLTFSTLTVSNMSPEDSSIYLCSVDGGRSGNTIYFGEGSWLTVV.